This T cell receptor beta chain is drawn from a study of blood T cells in healthy people across ages. Study-wide results and caveats: The authors considered diversity estimates from one million T cells to be underestimates.

A sample-barcoded 5' primer and a J-beta primer mix were used in a second PCR of roughly 7 to 11 cycles. Via MiXCR, TCRdb re-called the 5' RACE reads, giving one row per CDR3 protein. The profile covers 630,000 or so distinct CDR3 sequences, with roughly 31% appearing a single time and 15% to 19% taken by the ten largest. For every donor, a draw yielded roughly 9.3 milliliters of peripheral blood. The CDR3 is 14 residues long. Germline CDR1 reads DFQATT; CDR2 reads SNEGSKA (reference sequence). To note about this clonotype: Its antigen is still unknown.

The sample taken for sequencing was blood. The receptor was derived from a woman aged 80 or older in good health. The chain is built from TRBV20-1 and TRBJ2-1; 12 bases are a match to TRBD2. CDR3 region: CSPWLAGGANEQFF. Here the CDR3 DNA reads TGCAGCCCCTGGCTAGCGGGGGGGGCGAATGAGCAGTTCTTC.